This T cell receptor (beta chain) was sequenced for a study of OX40 agonist ivuxolimab in advanced cancers. About the study as a whole: Ivuxolimab was a fully human IgG2 agonistic monoclonal antibody targeting the costimulatory receptor OX40 (CD134). Intravenous ivuxolimab was administered to patients every 2 weeks at six dose levels: 0.01, 0.1, 0.3, 1.5, 3 and 10 mg/kg. Of the roughly 54 patients in dose escalation, 19 had hepatocellular carcinoma, about 15 had melanoma, 9 had renal cell carcinoma and 9 had head and neck cancer. The dose-escalation cohort was over 70% male with a mean age of about 60 years, ranging from roughly 23 to 85. Patients were allowed to have had prior anti-PD-1, anti-PD-L1 or anti-CTLA-4 therapy, and approximately 40% of the dose-escalation patients had previously received checkpoint inhibitors. Partial responses occurred in three dose-escalation patients, of whom one had hepatocellular carcinoma and two had cutaneous melanoma. The purpose of peripheral TCRbeta sequencing was to test whether ivuxolimab changed TCR sequence diversity and led to clonal T-cell expansion. The paper describes the monotherapy dose-escalation part (N = 52 patients) of the phase I trial of ivuxolimab. The research as a whole found: After ivuxolimab, CD8+ T cells had more expanded clones than CD4+ T cells on average. Partial responders in the 0.1-3.0 mg/kg groups had among the lowest normalized peripheral clonal expansion, especially among CD8+ T cells. Which antigens the clonally expanded peripheral T cells were specific for was not determined. At doses from 0.1 to 3.0 mg/kg, clonal expansion was seen in both CD4+ and CD8+ blood T cells between baseline and week 6. Low levels of normalized T-cell clonal expansion were also shown by some nonresponding patients.

V is clipped by 0 bases and J by 1 base, and the sequence between their germline boundaries is 7 bases long. As encoded in the germline V gene, CDR1 is SGHRS while CDR2 is YFSETQ. Spanning cysteine to phenylalanine, the CDR3 consists of 14 amino acids. The kept DNA is CDR3 alone, 42 bases in frame from the first base. Genomic DNA was isolated from the sorted cells so that the TCRbeta CDR3 region could be sequenced. TCRbeta CDR3 regions were sequenced using the immunoSEQ Assay. TCRdb took over this immuneACCESS table, retaining in-frame rearrangements with V and J assigned. Such tables are incomplete; in checked studies, under half of the missing clones stem from an unresolved V gene, and the remainder is unexplained. The sample profile shows about 40,000 clones; about 89% of them were found once. Of the sample, roughly 0.53% falls within the top ten clones. The trial excluded patients who had a history of autoimmune disease or were on systemic immunosuppression. Peripheral blood for TCR sequencing was collected from all dose cohorts at baseline, on cycle 4 day 1, and on cycle 7 day 1. Samples were obtained from an open-label, multicenter, first-in-human phase I dose-escalation trial of ivuxolimab. The trial enrolled adults with locally advanced or metastatic head and neck squamous cell, hepatocellular, melanoma or renal cell carcinoma. Before TCR sequencing, CD4+ T cells and CD8+ T cells were sorted from peripheral blood as separate populations.

Regarding this clone: It lacks a known antigen. The sample holds no much larger clone one base away, and base qualities are not on file.

The material was CD4+ or CD8+ T cells sorted from blood, obtained in a trial of the OX40 agonist ivuxolimab. The clonotype was recovered from an adult with an advanced solid tumor such as melanoma, head and neck, liver or kidney cancer. The chain employs TRBV5-1 and TRBJ1-1; the D gene identity is not certain. The CDR3 corresponds to CASSLDGRNTEAFF. The base sequence is TGCGCCAGCAGCTTGGACGGGCGGAACACTGAAGCTTTCTTT. The variable domain in full, with residues beyond the CDR3 obtained from the reference TRBV5-1 and TRBJ1-1 genes, is KAGVTQTPRYLIKTRGQQVTLSCSPISGHRSVSWYQQTPGQGLQFLFEYFSETQRNKGNFPGRFSGRQFSNSRSEMNVSTLELGDSALYLCASSLDGRNTEAFFGQGTRLTVV.